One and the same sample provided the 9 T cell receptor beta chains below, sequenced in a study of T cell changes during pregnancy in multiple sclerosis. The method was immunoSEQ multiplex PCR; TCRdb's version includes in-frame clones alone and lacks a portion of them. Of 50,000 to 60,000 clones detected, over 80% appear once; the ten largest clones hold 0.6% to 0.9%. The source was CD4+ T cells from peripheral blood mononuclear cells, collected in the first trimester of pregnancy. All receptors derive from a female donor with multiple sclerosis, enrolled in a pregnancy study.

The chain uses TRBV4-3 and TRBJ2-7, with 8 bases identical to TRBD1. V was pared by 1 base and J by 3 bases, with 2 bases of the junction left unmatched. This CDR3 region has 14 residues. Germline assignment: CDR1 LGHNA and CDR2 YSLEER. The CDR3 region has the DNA TGCGCCAGCAGCCAAGGGACAGGGTACTACGAGCAGTACTTC. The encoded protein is CASSQGTGYYEQYF.

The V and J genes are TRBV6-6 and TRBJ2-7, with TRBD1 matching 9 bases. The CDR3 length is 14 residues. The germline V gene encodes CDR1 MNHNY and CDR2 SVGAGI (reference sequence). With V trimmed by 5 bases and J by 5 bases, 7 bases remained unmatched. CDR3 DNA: TGTGCCAGCAGTGAGCCGGGACAGGGCCACGAGCAGTACTTC. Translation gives CASSEPGQGHEQYF.

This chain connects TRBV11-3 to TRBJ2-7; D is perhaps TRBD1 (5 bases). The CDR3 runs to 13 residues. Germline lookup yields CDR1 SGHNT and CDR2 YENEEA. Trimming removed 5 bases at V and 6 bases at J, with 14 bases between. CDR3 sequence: CASSTRRGSEQYF. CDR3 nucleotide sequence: TGTGCCAGCAGCACCCGAAGGGGCAGCGAGCAGTACTTC.

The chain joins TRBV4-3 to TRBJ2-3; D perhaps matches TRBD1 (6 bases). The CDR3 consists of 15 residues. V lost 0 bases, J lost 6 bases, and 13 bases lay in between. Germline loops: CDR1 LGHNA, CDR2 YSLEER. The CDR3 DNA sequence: TGCGCCAGCAGCCAAGAAGCCAGGGGAAGCGATACGCAGTATTTT. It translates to CASSQEARGSDTQYF.

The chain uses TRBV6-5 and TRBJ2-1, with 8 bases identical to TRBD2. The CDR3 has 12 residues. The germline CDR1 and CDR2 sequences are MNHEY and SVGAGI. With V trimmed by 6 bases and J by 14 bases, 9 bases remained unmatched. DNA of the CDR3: TGTGCCAGCAGCCCCCGATCGGGGGGGGAGTTCTTC. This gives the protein CASSPRSGGEFF.

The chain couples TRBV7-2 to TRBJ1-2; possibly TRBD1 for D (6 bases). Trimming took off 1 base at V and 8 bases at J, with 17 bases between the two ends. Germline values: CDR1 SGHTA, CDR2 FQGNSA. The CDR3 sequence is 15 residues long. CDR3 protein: CASSLGATGLGGYTF. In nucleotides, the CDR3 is TGTGCCAGCAGCTTAGGGGCTACAGGGTTGGGGGGCTACACCTTC.

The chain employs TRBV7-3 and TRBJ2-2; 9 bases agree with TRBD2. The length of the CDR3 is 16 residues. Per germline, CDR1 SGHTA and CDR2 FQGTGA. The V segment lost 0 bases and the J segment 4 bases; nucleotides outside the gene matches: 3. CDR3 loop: CASSLTGTSITGELFF. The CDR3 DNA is TGTGCCAGCAGCTTAACCGGGACTAGCATCACCGGGGAGCTGTTTTTT. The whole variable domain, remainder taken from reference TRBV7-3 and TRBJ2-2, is GAGVSQTPSNKVTEKGKYVELRCDPISGHTALYWYRQSLGQGPEFLIYFQGTGAADDSGLPNDRFFAVRPEGSVSTLKIQRTERGDSAVYLCASSLTGTSITGELFFGEGSRLTVL.

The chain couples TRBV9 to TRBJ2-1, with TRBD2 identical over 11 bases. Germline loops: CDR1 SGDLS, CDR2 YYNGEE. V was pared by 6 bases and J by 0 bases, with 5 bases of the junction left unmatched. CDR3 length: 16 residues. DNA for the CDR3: TGTGCCAGCACAGCTCTAGCGGGGGGCTCCTACAATGAGCAGTTCTTC. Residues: CASTALAGGSYNEQFF. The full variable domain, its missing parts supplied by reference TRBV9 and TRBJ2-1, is DSGVTQTPKHLITATGQRVTLRCSPRSGDLSVYWYQQSLDQGLQFLIQYYNGEERAKGNILERFSAQQFPDLHSELNLSSLELGDSALYFCASTALAGGSYNEQFFGPGTRLTVL.

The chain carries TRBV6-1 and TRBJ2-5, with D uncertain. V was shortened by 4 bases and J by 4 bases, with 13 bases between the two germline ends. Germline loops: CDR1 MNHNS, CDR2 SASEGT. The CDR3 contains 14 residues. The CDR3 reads CASSAPGGRETQYF. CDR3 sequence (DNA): TGTGCCAGCAGTGCGCCGGGTGGAAGAGAGACCCAGTACTTC.